This TCR beta chain was recovered during a study of T cell responses to AZD1222 COVID-19 vaccine (dated by TCRdb to the early 2020s). Turning to the overall study: Because spike-specific TCR depth and breadth did not differ between the two schedules, AZD1222 recipients who got a second dose at roughly 4 weeks were pooled with those who got a second dose at roughly 12 weeks. A total of 233 trial participants underwent TCR sequencing, of whom some 200 had received two doses of AZD1222 and approximately 26 had received two doses of the MenACWY control vaccine. Trial participants were enrolled into age subgroups of 18-55, 56-69 and 70-plus years, which contained approximately 150, 28 and 58 TCR-sequenced participants, respectively. Summary of the overall study and its limitations: Vaccine-associated CD4 TCRs spanned the whole spike protein, with dominant responses in regions 160-218 and 743-854. Because no day 14 peak-response samples were available, repertoires were characterized only after the peak T cell response. Conclusions about previously exposed vaccinees are limited, since just 6 or 7 AZD1222 recipients were seropositive for SARS-CoV-2 at baseline. A significant rise in spike-specific TCR breadth and depth was observed after two AZD1222 doses relative to day 0 and relative to MenACWY recipients. Reportedly, almost half of the unique spike-specific TCRs recognized epitopes lying outside the regions that are mutated in the B.1.351 and B.1.1.7 variants. In the small 56-69-year group, the increase in depth fell short of significance, most likely because of low power. Most participants were white British and females outnumbered males, and the authors suggested that clonal diversity may have been underestimated.

The time point label, as the study defines it: baseline before first vaccination. Vaccinee samples came from UK trials COV001 and COV002, including a single-blind randomized controlled phase 2/3 trial of AZD1222 (ChAdOx1 nCoV-19) in healthy adults. For TCRbeta chain sequencing, PBMC samples from trial participants were taken at day 0 and at day 28 after the second dose. As concerns this clone: No cognate antigen has been identified for it. No base quality information exists; no much larger clone differs at one position.

For CDR1 and CDR2, the germline V gene lists SGDLS and YYNGEE. Cut back by 9 bases and 6 bases, the V and J ends lie 21 bases apart. The CDR3 measures 15 amino acids from cysteine to phenylalanine. The read is trimmed to its CDR3 DNA, 45 bases read in frame from base 1. The CDR3 regions of human TCRbeta chains were subjected to immunosequencing. On the study's bioinformatics: Repertoire TCRs were checked for matches against a reference library of SARS-CoV-2-specific TCRs that had been generated using the MIRA antigen-specificity platform. Breadth meant the fraction of unique TCRs that were SARS-CoV-2-associated, whereas depth meant the fraction of total T cells that were SARS-CoV-2-associated. Using the MIRA data, every spike-specific TCR was mapped to the spike region that the TCR reacted to and assigned to either a CD4 or a CD8 class. Log10-transformed breadth and depth values were compared by one-way ANOVA with Sidak's multiple comparisons tests. TCRdb's version of the immuneACCESS table is confined to in-frame rearrangements and falls short of the full clone set. An unresolved V gene accounts for under half of the shortfall where checked; the remainder is of unknown origin. V, J and clone size derive from that table, while D and trimming were established from the DNA sequence. The table for this sample lists approximately 89,000 clones; approximately 90% of them were counted only once. About 5.2% of the sample rests with the top ten.

The receptor's source is an adult in good health. The rearranged segments are TRBV9 and TRBJ2-2; a tentative D match to TRBD2 spans 6 bases. Sequencing was performed on peripheral blood, taken on day 0 of AZD1222 vaccination. The CDR3 here reads CATHRGSGDAGELFF. DNA sequence: TGTGCCACCCATCGGGGGTCGGGAGACGCCGGGGAGCTGTTTTTT.